This TCR beta chain was recovered during a study of blood T cells in healthy people across ages. This clonotype came up a few times. This CDR3 comprises 14 residues. Germline lookup yields CDR1 SGDLS and CDR2 YYNGEE. Trimming at V came to 4 bases and at J to 9 bases, leaving 3 bases not matched to a gene. The second PCR ran about 6 to 11 cycles with a sample-barcoded 5' primer and J-beta primers. TCRdb re-called the 5' RACE reads with MiXCR, one entry per CDR3 protein. The profile covers approximately 800,000 distinct CDR3 sequences, with about half appearing a single time and 15% to 20% taken by the ten largest.

This TCR was sampled from an elderly man in good health. The sequenced sample was blood. The chain employs TRBV9 and TRBJ2-4; 14 nucleotides align to TRBD2. The CDR3 DNA sequence: TGTGCCAGCAGCCCCGGGACTAGCGGGAGCATTCAGTACTTC. Protein sequence: CASSPGTSGSIQYF.